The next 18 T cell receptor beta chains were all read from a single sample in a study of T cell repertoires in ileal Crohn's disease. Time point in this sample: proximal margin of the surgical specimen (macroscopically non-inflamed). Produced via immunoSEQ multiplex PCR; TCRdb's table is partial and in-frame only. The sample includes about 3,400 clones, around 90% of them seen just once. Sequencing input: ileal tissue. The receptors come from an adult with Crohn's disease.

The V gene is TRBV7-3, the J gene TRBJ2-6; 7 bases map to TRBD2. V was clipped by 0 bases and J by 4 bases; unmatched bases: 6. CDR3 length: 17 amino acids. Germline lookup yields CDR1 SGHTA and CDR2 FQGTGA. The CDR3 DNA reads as TGTGCCAGCAGCTTAACAACGGGAGGTACCGGGGCCAACGTCCTGACTTTC. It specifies CASSLTTGGTGANVLTF.

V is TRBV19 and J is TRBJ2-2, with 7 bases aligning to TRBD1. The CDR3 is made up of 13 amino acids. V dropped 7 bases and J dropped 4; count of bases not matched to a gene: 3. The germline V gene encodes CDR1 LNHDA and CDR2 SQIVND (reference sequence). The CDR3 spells CASKQGVTGELFF. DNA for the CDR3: TGTGCCAGTAAGCAGGGGGTCACCGGGGAGCTGTTTTTT.

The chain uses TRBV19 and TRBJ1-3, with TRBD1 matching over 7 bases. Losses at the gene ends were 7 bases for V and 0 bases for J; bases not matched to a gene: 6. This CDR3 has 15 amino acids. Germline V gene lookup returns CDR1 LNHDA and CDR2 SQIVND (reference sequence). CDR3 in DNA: TGTGCCAGTATGATGGACAGGTACTCTGGAAACACCATATATTTT. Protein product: CASMMDRYSGNTIYF.

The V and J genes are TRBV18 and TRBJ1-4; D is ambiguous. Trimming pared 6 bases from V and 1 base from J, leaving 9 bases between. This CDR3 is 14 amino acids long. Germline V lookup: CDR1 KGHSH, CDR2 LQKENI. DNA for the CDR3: TGTGCCAGCTCTCGGAGGCGAACTAATGAAAAACTGTTTTTT. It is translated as CASSRRRTNEKLFF.

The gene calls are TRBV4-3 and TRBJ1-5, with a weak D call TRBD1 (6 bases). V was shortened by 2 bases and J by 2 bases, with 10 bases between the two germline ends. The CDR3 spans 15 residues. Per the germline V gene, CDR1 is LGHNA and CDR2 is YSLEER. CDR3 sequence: CASSQPNRGNQPQHF. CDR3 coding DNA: TGCGCCAGCAGCCAACCGAACAGGGGCAATCAGCCCCAGCATTTT.

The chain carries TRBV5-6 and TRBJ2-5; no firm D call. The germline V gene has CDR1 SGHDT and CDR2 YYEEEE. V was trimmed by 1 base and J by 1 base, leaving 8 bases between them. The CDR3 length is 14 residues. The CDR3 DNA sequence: TGTGCCAGCAGCTTGTCCAGCCGCCAAGAGACCCAGTACTTC. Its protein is CASSLSSRQETQYF.

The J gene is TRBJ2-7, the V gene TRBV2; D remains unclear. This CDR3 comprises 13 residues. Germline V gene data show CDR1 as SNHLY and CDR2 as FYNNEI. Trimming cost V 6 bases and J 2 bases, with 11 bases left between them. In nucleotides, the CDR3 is TGTGCCAGCAGACTGGATGGCACCTACGAGCAGTACTTC. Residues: CASRLDGTYEQYF.

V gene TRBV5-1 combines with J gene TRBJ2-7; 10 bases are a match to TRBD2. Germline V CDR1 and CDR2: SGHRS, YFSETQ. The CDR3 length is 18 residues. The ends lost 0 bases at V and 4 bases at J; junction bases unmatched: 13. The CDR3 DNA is TGCGCCAGCAGCTTGGTGACTTCTCTAGCGGGAGTTCGGTACGAGCAGTACTTC. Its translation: CASSLVTSLAGVRYEQYF.

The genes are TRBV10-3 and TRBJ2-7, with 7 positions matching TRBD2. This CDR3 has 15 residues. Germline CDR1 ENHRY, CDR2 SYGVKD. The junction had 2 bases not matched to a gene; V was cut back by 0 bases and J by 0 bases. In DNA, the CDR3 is TGTGCCATCAGTGAGTCGGGGGGGGTCTCCTACGAGCAGTACTTC. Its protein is CAISESGGVSYEQYF.

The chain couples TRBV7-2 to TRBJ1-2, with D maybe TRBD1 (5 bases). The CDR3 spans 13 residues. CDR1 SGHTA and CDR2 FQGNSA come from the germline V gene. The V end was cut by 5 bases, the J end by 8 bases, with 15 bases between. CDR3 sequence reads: CASSVGGARGYTF. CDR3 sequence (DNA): TGTGCCAGCAGCGTCGGAGGGGCGAGGGGCTACACCTTC. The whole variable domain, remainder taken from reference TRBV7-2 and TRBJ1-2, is GAGVSQSPSNKVTEKGKDVELRCDPISGHTALYWYRQSLGQGLEFLIYFQGNSAPDKSGLPSDRFSAERTGGSVSTLTIQRTQQEDSAVYLCASSVGGARGYTFGSGTRLTVV.

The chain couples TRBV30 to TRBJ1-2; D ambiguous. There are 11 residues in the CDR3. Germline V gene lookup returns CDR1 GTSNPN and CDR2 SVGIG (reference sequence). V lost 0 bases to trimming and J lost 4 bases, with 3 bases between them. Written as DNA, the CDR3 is TGTGCCTGGAGTGTACGCTATGGCTACACCTTC. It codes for CAWSVRYGYTF.

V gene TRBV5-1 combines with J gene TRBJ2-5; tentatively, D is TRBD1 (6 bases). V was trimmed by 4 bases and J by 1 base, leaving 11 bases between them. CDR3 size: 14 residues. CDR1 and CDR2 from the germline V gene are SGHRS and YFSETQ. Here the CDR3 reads CASSVGTTQETQYF. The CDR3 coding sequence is TGCGCCAGCAGCGTCGGGACAACCCAAGAGACCCAGTACTTC.

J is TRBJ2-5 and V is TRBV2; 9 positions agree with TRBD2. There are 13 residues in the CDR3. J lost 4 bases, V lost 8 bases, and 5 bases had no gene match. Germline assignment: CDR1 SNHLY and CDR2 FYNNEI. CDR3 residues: CASRREGPETQYF. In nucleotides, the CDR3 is TGTGCCAGCCGGCGGGAGGGCCCAGAGACCCAGTACTTC.

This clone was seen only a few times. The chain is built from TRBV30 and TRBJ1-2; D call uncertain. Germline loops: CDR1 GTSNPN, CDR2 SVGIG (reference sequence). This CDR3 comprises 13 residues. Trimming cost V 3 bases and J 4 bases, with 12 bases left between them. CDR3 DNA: TGTGCCTGGAGCCCCGGGAGATCCTATGGCTACACCTTC. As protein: CAWSPGRSYGYTF.

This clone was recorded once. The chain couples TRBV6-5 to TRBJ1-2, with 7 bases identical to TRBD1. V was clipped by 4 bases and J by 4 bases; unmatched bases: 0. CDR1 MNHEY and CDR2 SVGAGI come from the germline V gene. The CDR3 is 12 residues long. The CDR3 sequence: CASSSGGYGYTF. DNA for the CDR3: TGTGCCAGCAGTTCAGGGGGCTATGGCTACACCTTC.

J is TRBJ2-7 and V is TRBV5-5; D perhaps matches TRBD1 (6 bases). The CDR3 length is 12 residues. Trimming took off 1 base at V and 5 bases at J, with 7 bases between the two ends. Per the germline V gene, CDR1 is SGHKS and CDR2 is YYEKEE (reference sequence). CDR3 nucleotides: TGTGCCAGCAGCTTGAAGGGGGACGAGCAGTACTTC. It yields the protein CASSLKGDEQYF.

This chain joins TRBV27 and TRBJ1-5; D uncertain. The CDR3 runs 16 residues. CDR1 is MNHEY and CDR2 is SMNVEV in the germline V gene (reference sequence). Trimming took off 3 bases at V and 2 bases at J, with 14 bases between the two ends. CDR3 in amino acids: CASSFLAQAGNQPQHF. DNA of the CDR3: TGTGCCAGCAGTTTCCTTGCCCAGGCCGGCAATCAGCCCCAGCATTTT.

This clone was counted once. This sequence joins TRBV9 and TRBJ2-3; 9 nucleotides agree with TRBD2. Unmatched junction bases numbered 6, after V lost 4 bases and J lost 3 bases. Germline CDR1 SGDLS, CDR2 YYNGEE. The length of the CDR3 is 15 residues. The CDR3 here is CASSPLAGRTDTQYF. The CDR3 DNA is TGTGCCAGCAGCCCACTAGCGGGTAGGACAGATACGCAGTATTTT.